The 20 T cell receptor beta chains given below trace back to one sample, sequenced in a study of STAT5B mutations in CD4+ large granular lymphocyte leukemia. Here immunoSEQ multiplex PCR was the method, and the copy in TCRdb shows in-frame clones only, minus some. There are some 35,000 clones in the sample; approximately 88% occur only once, and 0.97% lies in the top ten. Sequencing used CD4+ T cells from blood buffy coats. The receptor set was obtained from a human donor in good health.

This sequence joins TRBV2 and TRBJ2-3; 10 positions match TRBD1. Trimming removed 9 bases from V and 4 bases from J; junction bases left unmatched: 7. The CDR3 runs to 14 residues. Germline CDR1 and CDR2: SNHLY and FYNNEI. DNA for the CDR3: TGTGCCAGTCGAAGAGGGACAGGGGCAGATACGCAGTATTTT. It specifies CASRRGTGADTQYF.

V gene TRBV29-1 combines with J gene TRBJ1-1, with D maybe TRBD1 (5 bases). Germline CDR1 is SQVTM and CDR2 is ANQGSEA. The CDR3 has 14 amino acids. V was pared by 7 bases and J by 4 bases, with 19 bases between. DNA of the CDR3: TGCAGCGCCACGCCGCGGGGGAGCGGCACTGAAGCTTTCTTT. Residues: CSATPRGSGTEAFF.

The chain employs TRBV11-3 and TRBJ2-1; TRBD2 matches at 8 bases. Germline trimming cut 5 bases from V and 5 bases from J; bases unmatched to any gene: 11. This CDR3 has 16 residues. Germline lookup yields CDR1 SGHNT and CDR2 YENEEA. This CDR3 is CASSTPVGTRNNEQFF. In nucleotides, the CDR3 is TGTGCCAGCAGCACTCCAGTGGGGACTAGAAACAATGAGCAGTTCTTC.

This clone has only a few counts. J is TRBJ1-2 and V is TRBV28, with D possibly being TRBD1 (6 bases). Germline loops: CDR1 MDHEN, CDR2 SYDVKM. Between the trimmed V and J ends, which lost 7 bases and 4 bases, there was a span of 19 bases. This CDR3 is built from 15 residues. CDR3 protein: CASILGGAGPYGYTF. Written as DNA, the CDR3 is TGTGCCAGCATCCTAGGGGGGGCCGGCCCCTATGGCTACACCTTC.

In its sample, this clone was seen once. The chain combines TRBV7-2 with TRBJ2-5, with D tentatively TRBD1 (6 bases). Trimming left V 0 bases short and J 12 bases short, with 8 bases between. Germline V CDR1 and CDR2: SGHTA, FQGNSA. The CDR3 covers 11 residues. As DNA, the CDR3 is TGTGCCAGCAGCTTAGCGGACAGCAAGTACTTC. This sequence encodes CASSLADSKYF.

This clone appeared once. This rearrangement joins TRBV27 to TRBJ2-5; no firm D call. CDR1 is MNHEY, CDR2 SMNVEV, per germline (reference sequence). The CDR3 loop spans 12 amino acids. V was clipped by 6 bases and J by 5 bases, with 10 bases between them. CDR3 region: CASSPVGETQYF. In DNA, the CDR3 is TGTGCCAGCAGCCCAGTGGGGGAGACCCAGTACTTC.

The sample holds one count of this clone. The chain couples TRBV6-4 to TRBJ2-7; 8 nucleotides match TRBD1. This CDR3 has 12 residues. After removal of 10 bases from V and 5 bases from J, the junction contained 7 bases not matched to a gene. Germline assignment: CDR1 MRHNA and CDR2 SNTAGT. The CDR3: CATQGGLDEQYF. The CDR3 coding sequence is TGTGCCACACAGGGGGGCTTGGACGAGCAGTACTTC.

V and J are TRBV2 and TRBJ2-2; TRBD1 aligns across 9 bases. The CDR3 is 15 amino acids. Germline CDR1 reads SNHLY; CDR2 reads FYNNEI. J lost 1 base, V lost 7 bases, and 4 bases had no gene match. The CDR3 sequence is CASTTGGLNTGELFF. The CDR3 bases are TGTGCCAGCACGACAGGGGGTTTGAACACCGGGGAGCTGTTTTTT.

CDR3 loop: CASSEVTGGTDTQYF. Here the CDR3 DNA reads TGTGCCAGCAGTGAAGTTACAGGGGGCACAGATACGCAGTATTTT. The genes are TRBV6-1 and TRBJ2-3; 7 bases fit TRBD1. Trimming cost V 1 base and J 1 base; bases outside gene matches: 2. Germline V gives CDR1 MNHNS, CDR2 SASEGT. The CDR3 totals 15 residues.

The rearrangement uses TRBV4-2 and TRBJ2-3; TRBD2 matches at 11 bases. Germline CDR1 reads LGHNA; CDR2 reads YNFKEQ. With 5 bases clipped from V and 4 bases from J, the junction kept 17 bases outside the gene matches. This CDR3 region has 19 residues. The CDR3 region has the DNA TGTGCCAGCAGCTCTCCGGGGACTAGCGGCATGGTGGGCTCAGATACGCAGTATTTT. This sequence encodes CASSSPGTSGMVGSDTQYF.

This chain links TRBV28 with TRBJ2-7, with TRBD2 identical over 7 bases. The CDR3 spans 15 residues. The germline CDR1 and CDR2 sequences are MDHEN and SYDVKM. V lost 4 bases to trimming and J lost 0 bases; unmatched junction nucleotides: 6. This chain's CDR3 is CASSSPGLSSYEQYF. In DNA, the CDR3 is TGTGCCAGCAGTTCCCCGGGACTATCCTCCTACGAGCAGTACTTC.

V and J are TRBV11-3 and TRBJ2-7, with 7 bases identical to TRBD2. Germline lookup yields CDR1 SGHNT and CDR2 YENEEA. The CDR3 runs 16 residues. Trimming cost V 3 bases and J 5 bases; bases outside gene matches: 13. The CDR3 spells CASSFRRWERGNEQYF. CDR3 nucleotide sequence: TGTGCCAGCAGCTTTAGAAGGTGGGAGCGGGGCAACGAGCAGTACTTC.

The V call is TRBV2, the J call TRBJ1-2; weak D call: TRBD1 (5 bases). CDR3 length: 15 residues. V was cut by 6 bases and J by 4 bases, with 18 bases left in between. The germline CDR1 and CDR2 sequences are SNHLY and FYNNEI. CDR3 bases: TGTGCCAGCAGCGAGGGACGGCGGACTATCTATGGCTACACCTTC. Its translation is CASSEGRRTIYGYTF.

This chain links TRBV28 with TRBJ2-2; TRBD2 might be the D (6 bases). Germline-derived CDR1 and CDR2 are MDHEN and SYDVKM. There are 14 residues in the CDR3. The V and J ends lost 6 bases and 4 bases respectively, with 12 bases between them. The DNA for the CDR3 is TGTGCCAGCAGCTCCGGAGGGAGCACCGGGGAGCTGTTTTTT. Translated: CASSSGGSTGELFF.

The chain recombines TRBV7-9 with TRBJ1-1; D not certain. Germline CDR1 is SEHNR and CDR2 is FQNEAQ (reference sequence). Trimming cost V 3 bases and J 4 bases, with 9 bases left between them. This CDR3 is built from 13 residues. The CDR3 DNA sequence: TGTGCCAGCAGCTTTCAAGCCGGCACTGAAGCTTTCTTT. It encodes CASSFQAGTEAFF.

The chain couples TRBV4-1 to TRBJ2-2; weak D call: TRBD1 (5 bases). Trimming shortened V by 4 bases and J by 1 base, and 13 bases separated the two germline ends. There are 16 residues in the CDR3. Germline V gene lookup returns CDR1 MGHRA and CDR2 YSYEKL. CDR3: CASSRTQGQNTGELFF. The CDR3 nucleotides are TGCGCCAGCAGCCGAACCCAAGGACAGAACACCGGGGAGCTGTTTTTT.

The chain couples TRBV18 to TRBJ1-2, with TRBD1 identical over 8 bases. CDR1 and CDR2 (germline): KGHSH, LQKENI. The V and J ends lost 3 bases and 6 bases, in that order; junction bases with no gene match: 6. This CDR3 contains 14 residues. In DNA form, the CDR3 reads TGTGCCAGCTCACCCCGGACAGGGACGCATGGCTACACCTTC. This encodes CASSPRTGTHGYTF.

This chain joins TRBV6-5 and TRBJ1-1, with D uncertain. Germline assignment: CDR1 MNHEY and CDR2 SVGAGI. CDR3 length: 14 amino acids. V shed 5 bases and J shed 3 bases, with 13 bases lying between them. The CDR3 is CASSPRVGYTEAFF. In nucleotides, the CDR3 is TGTGCCAGCAGTCCTCGCGTGGGGTACACTGAAGCTTTCTTT.

The table lists this clone with a few counts. V usage is TRBV4-1 and J usage is TRBJ1-5, with TRBD1 as a possible D gene (6 bases). The CDR3 runs 17 residues. The germline V and J ends were trimmed by 0 bases and 7 bases, with 19 bases remaining between them. Germline V gene data show CDR1 as MGHRA and CDR2 as YSYEKL. The DNA of the CDR3 is TGCGCCAGCAGCCAAGATTGGGGCAGGGGTAGAGGGCAGCCCCAGCATTTT. Its protein product is CASSQDWGRGRGQPQHF.

The chain links TRBV14 to TRBJ2-2; possibly TRBD1 for D (6 bases). Germline V gene sequence: CDR1 SGHDN, CDR2 FVKESK. This CDR3 contains 13 residues. Trimming pared 7 bases from V and 8 bases from J, leaving 14 bases between. The CDR3 region has the DNA TGTGCCAGCAAACGGACAGTCTCTGGGGAGCTGTTTTTT. Translating it yields CASKRTVSGELFF. The whole variable domain, remainder taken from reference TRBV14 and TRBJ2-2, is EAGVTQFPSHSVIEKGQTVTLRCDPISGHDNLYWYRRVMGKEIKFLLHFVKESKQDESGMPNNRFLAERTGGTYSTLKVQPAELEDSGVYFCASKRTVSGELFFGEGSRLTVL.